The following is a TCR beta chain sequence with its context. These data originate in a study of graft-versus-host responses after intestinal transplantation. Overall study: Recipients were all induced with anti-thymocyte globulin, then given tacrolimus and steroids for around three years.

Only in-frame clones appear in the TCRdb table, and some are missing; sequencing was by immunoSEQ multiplex PCR. The repertoire holds over 65,000 clones, with around 93% as singletons. From germline, CDR1 is MNHNY and CDR2 SVGAGI (reference sequence). There are 15 residues in the CDR3. Unmatched junction bases numbered 8, after V lost 6 bases and J lost 5 bases. The clonotype comes from a human patient who received an intestinal transplant, so some T cells may come from the graft donor. Sequenced material: PBMCs, taken 98 days after intestinal transplantation. The chain combines TRBV6-6 with TRBJ2-1; 9 bases are shared with TRBD1. DNA for the CDR3: TGTGCCAGCAGGAAACAGGGGGCACGTCACAATGAGCAGTTCTTC. It codes for CASRKQGARHNEQFF.